One T cell receptor beta chain is described in this entry. Its target is not known. The data were obtained in a study of identical twins. Study-level results: Shared out-of-frame alpha sequences (those common to twins) showed excess low generation probability. A partial confounding effect on zero-insertion analyses could come from invariant MAIT and iNKT cells. Beta clonotypes that were abundant in cord blood contained fewer insertions, a pattern absent from memory repertoires.

TCRdb ran MiXCR on the 5' RACE reads and lists one entry per CDR3 protein. The table shows some 320,000 distinct CDR3 sequences, with about 12% occurring only once. CDR1 SEHNR and CDR2 FQNEAQ come from the germline V gene (reference sequence). This CDR3 is built from 15 residues. V was pared by 3 bases and J by 0 bases, with 9 bases between. These same data were also listed under a study on yellow fever vaccine responses in identical twins.

V gene TRBV7-9 combines with J gene TRBJ2-1; a weak D match, TRBD1 (6 bases). What was sequenced was CD8+ T cells sorted from blood. This receptor was identified in a woman under 30 in good health. The CDR3 reads CASSFNRASYNEQFF. The DNA for the CDR3 is TGTGCCAGCAGCTTTAACAGGGCCTCCTACAATGAGCAGTTCTTC.